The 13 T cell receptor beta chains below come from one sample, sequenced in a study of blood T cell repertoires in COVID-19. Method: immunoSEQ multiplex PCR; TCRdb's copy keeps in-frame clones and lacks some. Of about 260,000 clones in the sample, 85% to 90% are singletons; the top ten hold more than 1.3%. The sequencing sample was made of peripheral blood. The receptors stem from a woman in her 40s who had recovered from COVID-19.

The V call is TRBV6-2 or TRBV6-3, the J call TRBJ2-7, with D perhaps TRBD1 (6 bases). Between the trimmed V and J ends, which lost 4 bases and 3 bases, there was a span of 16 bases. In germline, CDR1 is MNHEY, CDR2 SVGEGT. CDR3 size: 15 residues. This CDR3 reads CASSSPRTASYEQYF. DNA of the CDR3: TGTGCCAGCAGTTCCCCGAGGACAGCCAGCTACGAGCAGTACTTC.

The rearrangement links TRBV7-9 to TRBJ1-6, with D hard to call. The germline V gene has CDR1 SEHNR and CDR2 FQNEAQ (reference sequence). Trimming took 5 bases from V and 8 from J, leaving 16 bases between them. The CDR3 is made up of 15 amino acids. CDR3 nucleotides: TGTGCCAGCAGCCGCTCGGTCCCGAGGGATTCACCCCTCCACTTT. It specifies CASSRSVPRDSPLHF.

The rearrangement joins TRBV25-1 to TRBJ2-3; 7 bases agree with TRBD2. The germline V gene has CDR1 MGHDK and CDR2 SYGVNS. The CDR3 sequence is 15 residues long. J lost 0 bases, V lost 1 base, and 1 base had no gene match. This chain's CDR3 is CASSESSGSTDTQYF. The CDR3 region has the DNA TGTGCCAGCAGTGAATCTAGCGGTAGCACAGATACGCAGTATTTT.

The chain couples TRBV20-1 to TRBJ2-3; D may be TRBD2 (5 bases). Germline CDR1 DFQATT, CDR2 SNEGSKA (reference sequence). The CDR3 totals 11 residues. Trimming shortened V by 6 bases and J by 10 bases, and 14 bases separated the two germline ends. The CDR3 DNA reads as TGCAGTGCAGAAACGGACTTGTCGCAGTATTTT. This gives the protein CSAETDLSQYF.

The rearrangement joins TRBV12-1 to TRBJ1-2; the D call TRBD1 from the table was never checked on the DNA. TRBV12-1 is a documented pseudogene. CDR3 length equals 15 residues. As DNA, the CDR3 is TGTGCCAGCAGCTCTTGGGACAGGGACAACTATGGCTACACCTTC. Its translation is CASSSWDRDNYGYTF.

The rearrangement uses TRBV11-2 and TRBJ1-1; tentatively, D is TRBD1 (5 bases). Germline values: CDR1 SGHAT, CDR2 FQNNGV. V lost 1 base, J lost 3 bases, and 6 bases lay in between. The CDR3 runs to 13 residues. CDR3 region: CASSLVTDTEAFF. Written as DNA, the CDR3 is TGTGCCAGCAGCTTAGTGACAGACACTGAAGCTTTCTTT.

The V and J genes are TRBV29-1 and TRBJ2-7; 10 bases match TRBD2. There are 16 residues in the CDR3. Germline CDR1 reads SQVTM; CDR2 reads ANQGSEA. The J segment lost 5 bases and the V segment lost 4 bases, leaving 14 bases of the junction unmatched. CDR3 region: CSVVWLAGAGVHEQYF. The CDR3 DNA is TGCAGCGTTGTATGGCTAGCGGGGGCCGGTGTCCACGAGCAGTACTTC.

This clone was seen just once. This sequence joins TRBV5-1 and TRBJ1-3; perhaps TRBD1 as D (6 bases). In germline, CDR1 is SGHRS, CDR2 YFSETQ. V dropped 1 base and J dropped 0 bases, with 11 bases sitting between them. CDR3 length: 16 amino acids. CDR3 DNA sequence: TGCGCCAGCAGCTTGACAGGGCCTAGCTCTGGAAACACCATATATTTT. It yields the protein CASSLTGPSSGNTIYF. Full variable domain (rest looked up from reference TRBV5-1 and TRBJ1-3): KAGVTQTPRYLIKTRGQQVTLSCSPISGHRSVSWYQQTPGQGLQFLFEYFSETQRNKGNFPGRFSGRQFSNSRSEMNVSTLELGDSALYLCASSLTGPSSGNTIYFGEGSWLTVV.

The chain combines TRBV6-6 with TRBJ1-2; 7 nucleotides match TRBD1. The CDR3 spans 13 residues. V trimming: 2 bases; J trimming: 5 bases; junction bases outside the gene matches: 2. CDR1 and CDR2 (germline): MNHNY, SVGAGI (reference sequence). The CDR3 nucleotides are TGTGCCAGCAGTTACGGGGGACAGTATGGCTACACCTTC. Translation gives CASSYGGQYGYTF.

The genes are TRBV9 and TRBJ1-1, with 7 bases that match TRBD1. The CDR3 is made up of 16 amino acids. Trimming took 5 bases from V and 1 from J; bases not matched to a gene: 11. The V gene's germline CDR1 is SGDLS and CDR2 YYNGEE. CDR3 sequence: CASRPLGGFTNTEAFF. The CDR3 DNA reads TGTGCCAGCAGACCTTTAGGGGGCTTCACGAACACTGAAGCTTTCTTT.

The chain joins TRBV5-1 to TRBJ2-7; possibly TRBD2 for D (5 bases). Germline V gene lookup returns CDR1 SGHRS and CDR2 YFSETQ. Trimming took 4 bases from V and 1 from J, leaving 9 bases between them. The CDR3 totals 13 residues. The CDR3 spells CASSRTPSYEQYF. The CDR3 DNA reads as TGCGCCAGCAGCCGGACTCCTTCCTACGAGCAGTACTTC.

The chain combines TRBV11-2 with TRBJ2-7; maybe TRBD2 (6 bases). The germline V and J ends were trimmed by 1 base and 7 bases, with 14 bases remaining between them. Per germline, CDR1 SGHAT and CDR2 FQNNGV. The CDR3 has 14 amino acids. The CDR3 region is CASSLGDGGREQYF. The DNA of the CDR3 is TGTGCCAGCAGCTTAGGGGATGGAGGGCGGGAGCAGTACTTC.

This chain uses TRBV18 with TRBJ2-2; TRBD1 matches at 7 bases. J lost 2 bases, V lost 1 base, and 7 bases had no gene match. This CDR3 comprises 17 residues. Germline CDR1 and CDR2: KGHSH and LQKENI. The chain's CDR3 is CASSPLPGTANTGELFF. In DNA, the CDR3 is TGTGCCAGCTCACCACTCCCCGGGACAGCAAACACCGGGGAGCTGTTTTTT. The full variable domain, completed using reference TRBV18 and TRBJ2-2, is NAGVMQNPRHLVRRRGQEARLRCSPMKGHSHVYWYRQLPEEGLKFMVYLQKENIIDESGMPKERFSAEFPKEGPSILRIQQVVRGDSAAYFCASSPLPGTANTGELFFGEGSRLTVL.